Given below is one TCR beta chain in context. The sample is drawn from a study of low-dose radiotherapy and immunotherapy resistance in tumors. At the level of the study: Study patients were administered oral aspirin at 300 mg daily for four cycles from cycle 1 day 1.

The sample's time point: before trial treatment. V lost 3 bases to trimming and J lost 6 bases, with 12 bases between them. The germline gives CDR1 GTSNPN, CDR2 SVGIG (reference sequence). The CDR3 covers 13 residues. cDNA synthesis used a TRAV/TRBV-specific primer set for both chains. The authors ran approximately 20 PCR cycles to amplify TCRs with a constant-region primer and V-primer adapter. TCRdb passed the reads through MiXCR, listing each CDR3 protein once. Of 70,000 to 90,000 distinct CDR3 sequences listed, 18% are singletons. Sequencing was performed on PBMCs, taken before treatment. This sequence joins TRBV30 and TRBJ1-5; weak D call: TRBD1 (5 bases). The receptor was derived from a male donor with prostate cancer. In nucleotides, the CDR3 is TGTGCCTGGAGCTCTGACAGTTCTCAGCCCCAGCATTTT. Encoded protein: CAWSSDSSQPQHF.